These 26 T cell receptor beta chains were all obtained from the same sample, sequenced in a study of ipilimumab plus nivolumab after autologous stem cell transplantation. Assay used: immunoSEQ multiplex PCR; TCRdb lists only in-frame clones, some missing. Of about 40,000 clones in the sample, 85% to 95% were seen once. Sequences were derived from PBMCs, sampled in a trial of ipilimumab plus nivolumab as post-transplant consolidation. These receptors were obtained from a male donor with multiple myeloma.

This sequence joins TRBV5-4 and TRBJ2-3; D uncertain. V was trimmed by 4 bases and J by 2 bases, leaving 11 bases between them. CDR3 length equals 14 residues. The germline V gene encodes CDR1 SGHNT and CDR2 YYREEE (reference sequence). This CDR3 reads CASSLISNTDTQYF. In DNA form, the CDR3 reads TGTGCCAGCAGCCTAATATCAAACACAGATACGCAGTATTTT.

The gene calls are TRBV7-2 and TRBJ1-2; D gene unclear. This CDR3 region has 15 residues. Germline CDR1 and CDR2: SGHTA and FQGNSA. Trimming took off 1 base at V and 4 bases at J, with 13 bases between the two ends. CDR3 sequence: CASSLGAGAAYGYTF. The CDR3 coding sequence is TGTGCCAGCAGCTTAGGGGCGGGCGCAGCCTATGGCTACACCTTC.

This clone occurred a few times. The V call is TRBV5-8, the J call TRBJ2-1, with TRBD1 identical over 7 bases. CDR3 length equals 14 residues. Germline values: CDR1 SGHTS, CDR2 YDEGEE. The trim removed 2 bases at V and 8 bases at J, leaving 7 bases unmatched. The CDR3, as DNA: TGTGCCAGCAGCTTCAAAGACAGGGTGCATGAGCAGTTCTTC. Residues: CASSFKDRVHEQFF.

The chain carries TRBV15 and TRBJ2-3; 10 bases align to TRBD2. This CDR3 region has 14 residues. Per germline, CDR1 LNHNV and CDR2 YYDKDF (reference sequence). With 8 bases clipped from V and 3 bases from J, the junction kept 5 bases outside the gene matches. The CDR3 here is CATGRGLATDTQYF. The CDR3 nucleotides are TGTGCCACCGGAAGGGGACTAGCGACAGATACGCAGTATTTT. Supplemented by reference TRBV15 and TRBJ2-3, the full variable domain reads DAMVIQNPRYQVTQFGKPVTLSCSQTLNHNVMYWYQQKSSQAPKLLFHYYDKDFNNEADTPDNFQSRRPNTSFCFLDIRSPGLGDTAMYLCATGRGLATDTQYFGPGTRLTVL.

The chain has TRBV6-5 and TRBJ2-7; tentative D call: TRBD2 (6 bases). The CDR3 loop spans 15 amino acids. Germline CDR1 and CDR2: MNHEY and SVGAGI. Trimming stripped 6 bases from V and 0 bases from J, with 15 bases between. The CDR3 is CASRGPGLRSYEQYF. Written as DNA, the CDR3 is TGTGCCAGCAGGGGTCCGGGACTCCGCTCCTACGAGCAGTACTTC.

This clone was picked up a small number of times. The V call is TRBV30, the J call TRBJ1-2; D uncertain. The CDR3 length is 12 residues. CDR1 and CDR2 from the germline V gene are GTSNPN and SVGIG (reference sequence). The germline V and J ends were trimmed by 2 bases and 8 bases, with 12 bases remaining between them. As DNA, the CDR3 is TGTGCCTGGAGTACCTCCCCTGGGGGCTACACCTTC. Its translation is CAWSTSPGGYTF.

The chain links TRBV9 to TRBJ2-1; 9 nucleotides agree with TRBD2. CDR1 SGDLS and CDR2 YYNGEE come from the germline V gene. The CDR3 spans 15 residues. The trim removed 0 bases at V and 6 bases at J, leaving 4 bases unmatched. CDR3 in amino acids: CASSVASGGFNEQFF. As DNA, the CDR3 is TGTGCCAGCAGCGTAGCCAGCGGGGGGTTCAATGAGCAGTTCTTC.

The chain has TRBV5-1 and TRBJ1-2; D ambiguous. The germline CDR1 and CDR2 sequences are SGHRS and YFSETQ. This CDR3 has 14 residues. Trimming cost V 7 bases and J 8 bases, with 21 bases left between them. The CDR3 DNA follows: TGCGCCAGCGCCGAGGGTTTGGGAGCGGGAGGCTACACCTTC. It yields the protein CASAEGLGAGGYTF.

This chain links TRBV27 with TRBJ2-7; 7 bases are a match to TRBD2. The V and J ends lost 2 bases and 3 bases, in that order; junction bases with no gene match: 1. In germline, CDR1 is MNHEY, CDR2 SMNVEV (reference sequence). This CDR3 region has 13 residues. The CDR3 here is CASSLGLVYEQYF. CDR3 sequence (DNA): TGTGCCAGCAGTTTAGGACTAGTCTACGAGCAGTACTTC.

Only one count was recorded for this clone. The chain joins TRBV2 to TRBJ1-5; D may be TRBD1 (5 bases). In germline, CDR1 is SNHLY, CDR2 FYNNEI. This CDR3 is 15 amino acids long. V lost 6 bases to trimming and J lost 1 base, with 13 bases between them. CDR3 loop: CASSLSGGSNQPQHF. The CDR3 DNA is TGTGCCAGCAGCCTAAGTGGGGGAAGCAATCAGCCCCAGCATTTT. The full variable domain, with the rest looked up from reference TRBV2 and TRBJ1-5, is EPEVTQTPSHQVTQMGQEVILRCVPISNHLYFYWYRQILGQKVEFLVSFYNNEISEKSEIFDDQFSVERPDGSNFTLKIRSTKLEDSAMYFCASSLSGGSNQPQHFGDGTRLSIL.

This chain connects TRBV5-5 to TRBJ2-7; TRBD1 is a possible D gene (6 bases). V lost 1 base and J 4 bases, leaving 12 bases between the germline ends. The germline V gene has CDR1 SGHKS and CDR2 YYEKEE (reference sequence). The CDR3 contains 14 residues. CDR3 amino acids: CASSLSTGFYEQYF. DNA of the CDR3: TGTGCCAGCAGCTTGTCAACAGGGTTTTACGAGCAGTACTTC.

V gene TRBV5-6 combines with J gene TRBJ2-1; D is undetermined. Trimming stripped 0 bases from V and 8 bases from J, with 12 bases between. The CDR3 consists of 14 residues. CDR1 is SGHDT and CDR2 is YYEEEE in the germline V gene. CDR3 DNA: TGTGCCAGCAGCTTGGGACCAGGTGGTGATGAGCAGTTCTTC. Translating gives CASSLGPGGDEQFF.

V and J are TRBV7-6 and TRBJ2-5, with TRBD2 matching 13 bases. The V segment lost 5 bases and the J segment 5 bases; nucleotides outside the gene matches: 14. This CDR3 spans 18 amino acids. CDR1 is SGHVS and CDR2 is FNYEAQ in the germline V gene. Here the CDR3 reads CASSPKGRTSGGVETQYF. CDR3 in DNA: TGTGCCAGCAGCCCAAAGGGGAGGACTAGCGGGGGTGTGGAGACCCAGTACTTC.

The chain couples TRBV7-2 to TRBJ2-3, with D perhaps matching TRBD1 or TRBD2 (5 bases each). The V and J ends lost 3 bases and 8 bases respectively, with 18 bases between them. The CDR3 has 15 residues. Germline V lookup: CDR1 SGHTA, CDR2 FQGNSA. Here the CDR3 DNA reads TGTGCCAGCAGCTTGCCGGGACCCCTTATCCGTACGCAGTATTTT. Translated: CASSLPGPLIRTQYF.

This sequence joins TRBV9 and TRBJ2-1, with 9 nucleotides matching TRBD1. V lost 5 bases and J lost 9; bases outside the gene matches: 6. The CDR3 sequence is 13 residues long. The germline V gene encodes CDR1 SGDLS and CDR2 YYNGEE. This CDR3 is CASRGQGRGEQFF. Written as DNA, the CDR3 is TGTGCCAGCAGGGGACAGGGCCGCGGTGAGCAGTTCTTC.

The chain uses TRBV28 and TRBJ1-2; no clear D gene. Between the trimmed V and J ends, which lost 5 bases and 4 bases, there was a span of 17 bases. The CDR3 is made up of 15 amino acids. Germline V lookup: CDR1 MDHEN, CDR2 SYDVKM. CDR3 nucleotides: TGTGCCAGCAGTCTCTTGGCACCTGGCACCTATGGCTACACCTTC. It yields the protein CASSLLAPGTYGYTF.

CDR3 coding DNA: TGTGCCAGCTCAGCCCATGGGGGGGAGAACACTGAAGCTTTCTTT. Amino acid sequence: CASSAHGGENTEAFF. The V and J genes are TRBV18 and TRBJ1-1; TRBD1 might be the D (5 bases). CDR1 and CDR2 (germline): KGHSH, LQKENI. With 5 bases removed from V and 1 base from J, the gap between germline ends came to 14 bases. CDR3 length equals 15 residues.

This rearrangement joins TRBV2 to TRBJ2-1; D is ambiguous. The CDR3 contains 12 residues. V was shortened by 2 bases and J by 4 bases, with 3 bases between the two germline ends. Germline CDR1 reads SNHLY; CDR2 reads FYNNEI. The CDR3 nucleotides are TGTGCCAGCAGTGAACGGTACAATGAGCAGTTCTTC. Translation: CASSERYNEQFF. The whole variable domain, filled in from reference TRBV2 and TRBJ2-1, reads EPEVTQTPSHQVTQMGQEVILRCVPISNHLYFYWYRQILGQKVEFLVSFYNNEISEKSEIFDDQFSVERPDGSNFTLKIRSTKLEDSAMYFCASSERYNEQFFGPGTRLTVL.

V gene TRBV19 combines with J gene TRBJ2-2; 8 bases are a match to TRBD1. V gave up 3 bases and J gave up 5 bases; unmatched junction bases: 14. CDR3 length: 18 residues. CDR1 and CDR2 (germline): LNHDA, SQIVND (reference sequence). CDR3 nucleotide sequence: TGTGCCAGTAGTATTAGGAGCCTAACAGGGGGTGGGACCGGGGAGCTGTTTTTT. Its translation: CASSIRSLTGGGTGELFF. The full variable domain, rest sourced from reference TRBV19 and TRBJ2-2, is DGGITQSPKYLFRKEGQNVTLSCEQNLNHDAMYWYRQDPGQGLRLIYYSQIVNDFQKGDIAEGYSVSREKKESFPLTVTSAQKNPTAFYLCASSIRSLTGGGTGELFFGEGSRLTVL.

The chain has TRBV28 and TRBJ2-1; the D gene is possibly TRBD1 (6 bases). V lost 5 bases to trimming and J lost 7 bases, with 15 bases between them. This CDR3 spans 14 amino acids. Germline lookup yields CDR1 MDHEN and CDR2 SYDVKM. Here the CDR3 DNA reads TGTGCCAGCAGTCCGGTGGGGGCGCGAAATGAGCAGTTCTTC. It yields the protein CASSPVGARNEQFF.

The chain uses TRBV28 and TRBJ1-4; D gene ambiguous. CDR3 size: 14 residues. Germline V gives CDR1 MDHEN, CDR2 SYDVKM. V was clipped by 1 base and J by 0 bases, with 3 bases between them. As DNA, the CDR3 is TGTGCCAGCAGTTTATATGCAACTAATGAAAAACTGTTTTTT. It specifies CASSLYATNEKLFF.

The chain is built from TRBV28 and TRBJ1-2; 7 nucleotides line up with TRBD1. The germline V gene encodes CDR1 MDHEN and CDR2 SYDVKM. This CDR3 has 15 residues. The J segment lost 2 bases and the V segment lost 3 bases, leaving 6 bases of the junction unmatched. CDR3 sequence (DNA): TGTGCCAGCAGTTTCCAGGGGGTTATAAACTATGGCTACACCTTC. It yields the protein CASSFQGVINYGYTF.

This clone was observed once. The chain employs TRBV7-2 and TRBJ1-1, with 8 bases that match TRBD1. The CDR3 extends over 14 amino acids. Trimming cost V 6 bases and J 2 bases; bases outside gene matches: 5. Germline V lookup: CDR1 SGHTA, CDR2 FQGNSA. CDR3 nucleotide sequence: TGTGCCAGCAGTCTGGACAGGGTAAACACTGAAGCTTTCTTT. Translation: CASSLDRVNTEAFF.

This clone turned up a few times. This chain uses TRBV7-6 with TRBJ1-5; no clear D gene. Looked up from germline, CDR1 is SGHVS and CDR2 is FNYEAQ. The CDR3 sequence is 14 residues long. V was clipped by 1 base and J by 2 bases, with 6 bases between them. CDR3 nucleotides: TGTGCCAGCAGCTTAGTTGGGGGCAATCAGCCCCAGCATTTT. Translated: CASSLVGGNQPQHF.

This chain joins TRBV29-1 and TRBJ2-7; 10 bases fit TRBD2. V shed 8 bases and J 1 base; nucleotides not matched to a gene: 5. Germline V CDR1 and CDR2: SQVTM, ANQGSEA. The length of the CDR3 is 13 residues. The CDR3 nucleotides are TGCAGCTCCTGGACTAGCGGTTCCTACGAGCAGTACTTC. The encoded protein is CSSWTSGSYEQYF.

This clone was detected only once. As DNA, the CDR3 is TGTGCCAGCAGCGACAGGGGTACCGGGGAGCTGTTTTTT. It translates to CASSDRGTGELFF. The chain couples TRBV27 to TRBJ2-2, with TRBD1 identical over 8 bases. Germline CDR1 reads MNHEY; CDR2 reads SMNVEV (reference sequence). CDR3 length: 13 amino acids. Trimming took 6 bases from V and 5 from J; bases not matched to a gene: 2.